The subject of this entry is one TCR beta chain. Its antigen remains undetermined. Base qualities are missing; no much larger clone stands one base away. The sample belongs to a study of OX40 agonist ivuxolimab in advanced cancers. About the investigation overall: The costimulatory receptor OX40 (CD134) was targeted by ivuxolimab, a fully human IgG2 agonistic monoclonal antibody. Three dose-escalation patients achieved partial responses, one with hepatocellular carcinoma and two with cutaneous melanoma. Intravenous ivuxolimab was administered to patients every 2 weeks at six dose levels: 0.01, 0.1, 0.3, 1.5, 3 and 10 mg/kg. The purpose of peripheral TCRbeta sequencing was to test whether ivuxolimab changed TCR sequence diversity and led to clonal T-cell expansion. Of the 52 patients in dose escalation, about 20 had hepatocellular carcinoma, about 15 had melanoma, 9 had renal cell carcinoma and 9 had head and neck cancer. The paper describes the monotherapy dose-escalation part (N ≈ 51 patients) of the phase I trial of ivuxolimab. Prior anti-PD-1, anti-PD-L1 or anti-CTLA-4 therapy was permitted, and checkpoint inhibitors had been received by around 40% of dose-escalation patients. In the dose-escalation cohort, 70% to 90% of patients were male, and the mean age was around 65 years with a range of roughly 20 to 85.

The trial excluded patients who had a history of autoimmune disease or were on systemic immunosuppression. Peripheral blood for TCR sequencing was collected from all dose cohorts at baseline, on cycle 4 day 1, and on cycle 7 day 1. The samples were drawn from a first-in-human, open-label, multicenter phase I dose-escalation trial of ivuxolimab. The trial enrolled adults with locally advanced or metastatic head and neck squamous cell, hepatocellular, melanoma or renal cell carcinoma. Before TCR sequencing, CD4+ T cells and CD8+ T cells were sorted from peripheral blood as separate populations. To sequence the TCRbeta CDR3 region, genomic DNA was isolated from the sorted cells. The immunoSEQ Assay was used to sequence the TCRbeta CDR3 regions. In its TCRdb copy, this immuneACCESS table keeps in-frame sequences only and misses some clones. Where compared with another copy, unresolved V genes explain less than half of these, and the others have no known cause. The sample yields more than 65,000 clones; approximately 90% were counted once. The ten largest clones take up just under 0.3% of the sample.

Beyond this particular receptor, the publication reports: On average, CD8+ T cells showed more expanded clones than CD4+ T cells after ivuxolimab. Low levels of normalized T-cell clonal expansion were also seen in some patients who did not respond. In the 0.1-3.0 mg/kg groups, partial responders had among the lowest normalized peripheral clonal expansion, particularly in CD8+ T cells. Clonal expansion of both CD4+ and CD8+ blood T cells was observed from baseline to week 6 at doses 0.1 to 3.0 mg/kg. Which antigens the clonally expanded peripheral T cells were specific for was not determined.

V and J are trimmed by 6 bases and 2 bases, and the gene matches miss 8 bases of the junction. From its cysteine to its phenylalanine, the CDR3 spans 16 amino acids. Only the CDR3 portion is preserved as DNA: 48 bases, with reading frame beginning at the first base. For CDR1 and CDR2, the germline V gene lists SNHLY and FYNNEI. The sequencing used CD4+ or CD8+ T cells sorted from blood, collected in a trial of the OX40 agonist ivuxolimab. The receptor was isolated from an adult with an advanced solid tumor such as melanoma, head and neck, liver or kidney cancer. Recombination connected TRBV2 to TRBJ1-4, with 8 junctional bases fitting TRBD1. The CDR3 region: CASRGIRDRTNEKLFF. The DNA reads TGTGCCAGCAGAGGTATACGGGACAGGACTAATGAAAAACTGTTTTTT.